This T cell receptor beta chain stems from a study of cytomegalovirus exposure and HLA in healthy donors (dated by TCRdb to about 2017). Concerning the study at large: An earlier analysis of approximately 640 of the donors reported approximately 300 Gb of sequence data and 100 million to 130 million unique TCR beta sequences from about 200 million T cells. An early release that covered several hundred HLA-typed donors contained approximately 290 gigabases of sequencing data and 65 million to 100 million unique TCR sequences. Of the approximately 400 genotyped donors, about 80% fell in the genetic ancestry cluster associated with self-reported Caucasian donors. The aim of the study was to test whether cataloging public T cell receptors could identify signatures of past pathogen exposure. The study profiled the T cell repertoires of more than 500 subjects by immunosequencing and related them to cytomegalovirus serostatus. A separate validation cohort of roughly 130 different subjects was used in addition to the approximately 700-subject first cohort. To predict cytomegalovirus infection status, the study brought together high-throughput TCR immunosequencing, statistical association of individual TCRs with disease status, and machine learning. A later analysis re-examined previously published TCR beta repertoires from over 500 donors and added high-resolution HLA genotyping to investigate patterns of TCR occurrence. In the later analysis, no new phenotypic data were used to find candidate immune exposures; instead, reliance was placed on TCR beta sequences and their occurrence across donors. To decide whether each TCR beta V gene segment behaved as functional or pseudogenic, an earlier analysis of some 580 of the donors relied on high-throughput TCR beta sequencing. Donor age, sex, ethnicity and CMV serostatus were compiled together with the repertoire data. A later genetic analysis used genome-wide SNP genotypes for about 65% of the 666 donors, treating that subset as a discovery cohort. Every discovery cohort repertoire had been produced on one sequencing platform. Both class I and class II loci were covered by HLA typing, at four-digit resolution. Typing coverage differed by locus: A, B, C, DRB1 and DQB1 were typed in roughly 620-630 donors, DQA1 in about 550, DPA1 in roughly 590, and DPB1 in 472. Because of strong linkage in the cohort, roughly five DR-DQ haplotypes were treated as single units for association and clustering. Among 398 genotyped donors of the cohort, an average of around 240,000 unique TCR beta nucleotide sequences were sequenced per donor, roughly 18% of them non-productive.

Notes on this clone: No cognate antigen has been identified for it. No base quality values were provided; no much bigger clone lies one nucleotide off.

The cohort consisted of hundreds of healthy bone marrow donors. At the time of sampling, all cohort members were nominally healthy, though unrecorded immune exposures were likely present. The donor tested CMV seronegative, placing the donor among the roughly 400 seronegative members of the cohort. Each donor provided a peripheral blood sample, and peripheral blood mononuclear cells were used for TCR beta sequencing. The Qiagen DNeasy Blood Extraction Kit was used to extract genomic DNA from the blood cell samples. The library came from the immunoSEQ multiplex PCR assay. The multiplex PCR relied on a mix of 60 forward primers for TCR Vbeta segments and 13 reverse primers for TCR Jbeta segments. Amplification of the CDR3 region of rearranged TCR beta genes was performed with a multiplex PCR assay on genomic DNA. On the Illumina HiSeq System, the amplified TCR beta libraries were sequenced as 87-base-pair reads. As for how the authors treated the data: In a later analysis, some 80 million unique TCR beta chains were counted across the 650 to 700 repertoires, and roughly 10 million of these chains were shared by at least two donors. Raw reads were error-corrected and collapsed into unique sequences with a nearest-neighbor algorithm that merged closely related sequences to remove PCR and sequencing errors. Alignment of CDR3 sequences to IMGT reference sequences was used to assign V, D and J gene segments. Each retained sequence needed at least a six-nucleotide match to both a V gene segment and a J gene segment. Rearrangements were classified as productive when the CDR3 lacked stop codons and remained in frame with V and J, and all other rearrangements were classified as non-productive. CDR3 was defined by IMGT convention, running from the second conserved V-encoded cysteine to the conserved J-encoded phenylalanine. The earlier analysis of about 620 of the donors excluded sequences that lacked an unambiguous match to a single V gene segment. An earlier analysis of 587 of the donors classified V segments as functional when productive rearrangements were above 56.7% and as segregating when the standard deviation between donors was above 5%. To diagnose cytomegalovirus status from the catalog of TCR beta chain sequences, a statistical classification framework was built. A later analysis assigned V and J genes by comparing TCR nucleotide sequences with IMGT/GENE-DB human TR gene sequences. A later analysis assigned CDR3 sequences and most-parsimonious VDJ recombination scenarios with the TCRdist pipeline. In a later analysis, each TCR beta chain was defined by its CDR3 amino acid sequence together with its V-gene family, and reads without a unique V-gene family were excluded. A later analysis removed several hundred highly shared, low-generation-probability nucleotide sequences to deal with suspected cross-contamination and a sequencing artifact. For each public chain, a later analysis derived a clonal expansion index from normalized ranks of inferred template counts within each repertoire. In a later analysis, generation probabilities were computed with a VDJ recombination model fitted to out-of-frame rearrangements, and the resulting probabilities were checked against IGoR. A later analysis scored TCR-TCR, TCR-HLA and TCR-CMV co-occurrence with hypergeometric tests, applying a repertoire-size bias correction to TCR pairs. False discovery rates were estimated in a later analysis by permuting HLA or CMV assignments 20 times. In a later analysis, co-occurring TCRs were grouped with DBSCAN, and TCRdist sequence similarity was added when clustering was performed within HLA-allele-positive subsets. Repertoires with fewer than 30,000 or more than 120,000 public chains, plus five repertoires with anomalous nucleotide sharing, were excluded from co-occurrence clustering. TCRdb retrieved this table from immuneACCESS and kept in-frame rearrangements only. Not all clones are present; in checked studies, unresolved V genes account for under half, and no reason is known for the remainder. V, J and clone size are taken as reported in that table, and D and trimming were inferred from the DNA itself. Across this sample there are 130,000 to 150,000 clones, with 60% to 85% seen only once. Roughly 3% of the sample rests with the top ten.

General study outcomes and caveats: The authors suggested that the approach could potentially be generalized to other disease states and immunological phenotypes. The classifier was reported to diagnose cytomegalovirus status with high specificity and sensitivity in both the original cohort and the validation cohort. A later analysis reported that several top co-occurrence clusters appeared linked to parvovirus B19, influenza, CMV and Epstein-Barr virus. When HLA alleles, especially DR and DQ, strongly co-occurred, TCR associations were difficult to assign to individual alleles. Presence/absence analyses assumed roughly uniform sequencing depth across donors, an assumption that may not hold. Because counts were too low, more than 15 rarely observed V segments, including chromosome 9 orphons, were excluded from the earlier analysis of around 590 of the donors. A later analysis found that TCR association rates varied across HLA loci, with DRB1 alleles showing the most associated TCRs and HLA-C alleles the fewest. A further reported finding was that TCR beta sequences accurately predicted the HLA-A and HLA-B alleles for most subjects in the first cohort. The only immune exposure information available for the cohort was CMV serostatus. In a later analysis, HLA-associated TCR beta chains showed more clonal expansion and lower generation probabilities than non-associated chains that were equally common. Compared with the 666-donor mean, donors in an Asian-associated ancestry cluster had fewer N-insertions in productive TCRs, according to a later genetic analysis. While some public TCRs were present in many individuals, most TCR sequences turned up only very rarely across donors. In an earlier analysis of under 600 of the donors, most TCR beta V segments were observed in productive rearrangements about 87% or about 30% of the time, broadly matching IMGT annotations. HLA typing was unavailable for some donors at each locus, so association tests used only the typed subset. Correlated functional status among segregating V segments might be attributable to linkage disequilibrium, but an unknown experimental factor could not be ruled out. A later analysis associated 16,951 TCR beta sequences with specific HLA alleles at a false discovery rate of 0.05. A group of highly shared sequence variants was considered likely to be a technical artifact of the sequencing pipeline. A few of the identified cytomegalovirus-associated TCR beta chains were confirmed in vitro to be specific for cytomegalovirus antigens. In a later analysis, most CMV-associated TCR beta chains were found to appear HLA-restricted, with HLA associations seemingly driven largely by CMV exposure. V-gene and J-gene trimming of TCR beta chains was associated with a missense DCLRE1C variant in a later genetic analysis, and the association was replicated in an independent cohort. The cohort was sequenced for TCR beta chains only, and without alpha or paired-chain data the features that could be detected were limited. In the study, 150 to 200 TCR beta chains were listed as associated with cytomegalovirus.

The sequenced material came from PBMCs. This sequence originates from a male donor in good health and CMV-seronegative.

Here is the DNA: TGTGCCAGCAGCTTAACTATGTCGGAGACCCAGTACTTC. Its coded protein is CASSLTMSETQYF. The rearranged segments are TRBV7-3 and TRBJ2-5, with no D gene named confidently. CDR1 SGHTA and CDR2 FQGTGA were looked up in the germline V gene. Measured from the cysteine to the phenylalanine, the CDR3 is 13 residues long. The sequence is cut down to CDR3 DNA, 39 bases in frame from base 1. V loses 0 bases, J loses 5 bases, and the germline ends lie 7 bases apart.